This T cell receptor beta chain is drawn from a study of cytomegalovirus exposure and HLA in healthy donors. Study-level information: Unique TCR beta sequences numbering approximately 100 million came from 150 million to 200 million T cells in an earlier analysis. Whole-study results and caveats: The HLA-A and HLA-B alleles of most subjects were reportedly predicted accurately from TCR beta sequences. Some highly shared sequence variants likely arose as a pipeline artifact. A reported reduction in N-insertions relative to the roughly 670-donor mean was seen in an Asian-associated ancestry cluster in a later analysis.

With respect to this clone: Its matching antigen is unknown.

PCR amplification relied on 60 Vbeta primers (plus 13 Jbeta primers). The method was immunoSEQ multiplex PCR; TCRdb's version includes in-frame clones alone and lacks a portion of them. The data contain some 180,000 clones, about 85% of them seen just once; the ten biggest clones take up around 1.4%. Per the germline V gene, CDR1 is ENHRY and CDR2 is SYGVKD. This CDR3 is 17 amino acids long. V trimming: 0 bases; J trimming: 6 bases; junction bases outside the gene matches: 11. The origin of this receptor is a girl aged 10-17 years in good health and CMV-seropositive. The chain links TRBV10-3 to TRBJ2-1; TRBD2 aligns across 7 bases. The sequenced material came from PBMCs. CDR3 coding DNA: TGTGCCATCAGTGAGTCGGTACTAGCGTTACCAATCAATGAGCAGTTCTTC. As protein: CAISESVLALPINEQFF.